One sample yielded the 4 T cell receptor beta chains listed below, sequenced in a study of blood T cell repertoires in COVID-19. Sequencing was performed with immunoSEQ multiplex PCR; in TCRdb, only in-frame clones are kept and a portion is missing. The sample lists over 250,000 clones, around 89% occurring once. The sequenced material came from PBMCs or T cells enriched from blood (not recorded which). The origin of the receptors is a woman between 50 and 59 years old who had recovered from COVID-19.

The chain uses TRBV28 and TRBJ1-4; D is unresolved. The V and J ends lost 5 bases and 0 bases respectively, with 10 bases between them. The germline V gene encodes CDR1 MDHEN and CDR2 SYDVKM. This CDR3 has 15 amino acids. The DNA of the CDR3 is TGTGCCAGCAGTCACCAGAAAGCAACTAATGAAAAACTGTTTTTT. Its translation is CASSHQKATNEKLFF.

The rearrangement uses TRBV19 and TRBJ2-3; no definite D call. The CDR3 consists of 11 residues. Germline CDR1 is LNHDA and CDR2 is SQIVND (reference sequence). V lost 6 bases and J lost 5, with 6 bases in between. CDR3 coding DNA: TGTGCCAGTAGCACAGTAGATACGCAGTATTTT. Its translation is CASSTVDTQYF.

V gene TRBV10-2 combines with J gene TRBJ2-1; TRBD2 matches at 8 bases. The trim removed 7 bases at V and 7 bases at J, leaving 12 bases unmatched. Germline V CDR1 and CDR2: WSHSY, SAAADI. The CDR3 contains 15 residues. CDR3 sequence: CASIFPGGRINEQFF. Here the CDR3 DNA reads TGCGCCAGCATTTTCCCTGGCGGGAGGATTAATGAGCAGTTCTTC.

The J gene is TRBJ2-7, the V gene TRBV5-4; TRBD2 matches 12 bases. CDR1 SGHNT and CDR2 YYREEE come from the germline V gene (reference sequence). Trimming at V came to 4 bases and at J to 0 bases, leaving 5 bases not matched to a gene. The CDR3 covers 16 residues. Written as DNA, the CDR3 is TGTGCCAGCAGCAGGCTGACTAGCGGGAGCTCCTACGAGCAGTACTTC. This sequence encodes CASSRLTSGSSYEQYF.